This T cell receptor (beta chain) emerged from a study of response to subunit inactivated influenza vaccine. This CDR3 region has 14 residues. J gave up 6 bases and V 6 bases, and 12 bases lay outside the gene matches. CDR1 is SQVTM, CDR2 ANQGSEA, per germline. TCRdb redid the calling of the RT-PCR reads with MiXCR, one entry per CDR3 protein. The sample lists 250,000 to 350,000 distinct CDR3 sequences, 20% to 25% occurring once. The V and J genes are TRBV29-1 and TRBJ1-2; TRBD1 aligns across 8 bases. The sequenced sample was PBMCs from blood, obtained about 20 months after vaccination. The clonotype originates from a man in his fifties or sixties who received an inactivated influenza vaccine. In DNA, the CDR3 is TGCAGCGTGATCCAGGGGGCTCAGGTGAATGGCTACACCTTC. It specifies CSVIQGAQVNGYTF.